The clone carrying this T cell receptor beta chain was detected only once. Antigen unknown. The method was immunoSEQ multiplex PCR; TCRdb's version includes in-frame clones alone and lacks a portion of them. Among 170,000 or so clones, 80% to 95% were seen once, and the ten largest hold under 1.1%. The entry originates in a study of T cell responses to AZD1222 COVID-19 vaccine. Germline CDR1 and CDR2: SGHAT and FQDESV (reference sequence). The germline V and J ends were trimmed by 2 bases and 7 bases, with 9 bases remaining between them. The CDR3 runs 13 residues. Study results and caveats: Baseline antibody screening turned up just a handful of seropositive AZD1222 recipients.

Sequencing used peripheral blood, obtained 28 days after the second dose of the MenACWY control vaccine. The chain carries TRBV11-1 and TRBJ2-1; the D is unclear. The clonotype originates from an adult who received the MenACWY meningococcal vaccine as a control. Written as DNA, the CDR3 is TGTGCCAGCAGCTTATCTCTTAAAAATGAGCAGTTCTTC. Protein product: CASSLSLKNEQFF.